The present T cell receptor (beta chain) was sequenced within a study of blood T cells in healthy people across ages. Primed by a sample-barcoded 5' primer and a J-beta primer mix, a second PCR proceeded for about 6 to 12 cycles. TCRdb analysed the 5' RACE reads with MiXCR anew, one entry per CDR3 protein. The table includes under 700,000 distinct CDR3 sequences, less than 25% detected once. The CDR3 length is 15 residues. J lost 16 bases, V lost 1 base, and 13 bases had no gene match. Germline V CDR1 and CDR2: MGHRA, YSYEKL. The data were also submitted as part of a second study, on T cells of mothers and their children.

The receptor was derived from a boy younger than 18 in good health. Material: blood. This chain joins TRBV4-1 and TRBJ2-1; 10 nucleotides match TRBD1. The CDR3 bases are TGCGCCAGCAGCCAAGTAGGCCAGGGACAGGGGTGGCCCTTCTTC. Translated, it gives CASSQVGQGQGWPFF.